This TCR beta chain was sequenced in a study of Graves' ophthalmopathy and Graves' hyperthyroidism. Study conclusions and caveats: Ophthalmopathy could be told apart from stable hyperthyroidism by a 13-signature model (87.88% sensitivity, about 80% specificity). The authors also found most expanded thyroid clonotypes above 0.001 frequency in blood.

With regard to this clonotype: The target antigen is unknown.

CDR3 regions of TCR beta were amplified from RNA transcripts. The first round was an RT-PCR with HTBI primers, and the second round was a multiplex PCR. One entry per CDR3 protein, called by TCRdb with MiXCR from the multiplex PCR reads. The sample holds just over 600,000 distinct CDR3 sequences; about a fifth are singletons and the top ten take approximately 6.5%. The TCR comes from a woman aged 18-35 years with stable Graves' hyperthyroidism. Some clones in this sample may be carry-over from other donors' samples. The specimen sequenced was peripheral blood.

CDR3 DNA: TGTGCCAGCAGCCCCTTAGGCTCCCCTGAAGCTTTCTTT. Translation gives CASSPLGSPEAFF. The J gene is TRBJ1-1, the V gene TRBV27; D ambiguous. Deletions cut 6 bases from V and 6 bases from J, with 14 bases between. Germline V CDR1 and CDR2: MNHEY, SMNVEV (reference sequence). This CDR3 region has 13 residues.